This T cell receptor beta chain originates from a study of beta chain features in type 1 diabetes. Study-wide points: In the patient group, naive, central memory and Treg TCRB repertoires seemed more alike than in the healthy donor group.

In regard to this clone: What it binds is unknown.

The germline V gene encodes CDR1 LNHNV and CDR2 YYDKDF (reference sequence). V was pared by 5 bases and J by 3 bases, with 14 bases between. The CDR3 contains 14 residues. CD4+ naive, central memory, regulatory and stem cell-like memory cells were sorted via CD45RO/CCR7/CD25/CD127/CD95/CD27. Every bit of the isolated RNA underwent reverse transcription, so sequencing read expressed TCRB transcripts. It was found that naive, central memory and regulatory T cell samples averaged approximately 3.5 million reads. The protocol was immunoSEQ multiplex PCR, while the TCRdb copy is restricted to in-frame clones and leaves out a portion. Among hundreds of thousands of clones listed, around 16% were seen once.

Input material: naive CD4+ T cells from blood. This TCR was recovered from a man younger than 35 in good health. The V and J genes are TRBV15 and TRBJ2-7, with D possibly called TRBD1 or TRBD2 (5 bases each). This CDR3 reads CATSGPRGNYEQYF. The CDR3 DNA is TGTGCCACCAGCGGACCCCGGGGCAACTACGAGCAGTACTTC.